This T cell receptor (beta chain) was identified during a study of shared clonotypes between healthy human individuals. The repertoire was sequenced with immunoSEQ multiplex PCR; TCRdb's copy has only in-frame clones and lacks some. The profile shows under 2,000,000 clones, approximately 94% of them singletons. There are 14 residues in the CDR3. The V gene's germline CDR1 is MNHEY and CDR2 SVGAGI. Trimming removed 5 bases at V and 1 base at J, with 11 bases between. The naive CD8 subset, CD45RO-negative cells positively selected for CCR7, excluded terminally differentiated effector memory CD45RA+ cells.

This receptor was taken from a man aged 18 to 35 in good health. The rearrangement uses TRBV6-5 and TRBJ1-1, with D possibly TRBD1 on 5 matching bases. The sequenced material came from naive CD8+ T cells sorted from blood. Written as DNA, the CDR3 is TGTGCCAGCAGTGGACGGGGCCCGAACACTGAAGCTTTCTTT. It codes for CASSGRGPNTEAFF.